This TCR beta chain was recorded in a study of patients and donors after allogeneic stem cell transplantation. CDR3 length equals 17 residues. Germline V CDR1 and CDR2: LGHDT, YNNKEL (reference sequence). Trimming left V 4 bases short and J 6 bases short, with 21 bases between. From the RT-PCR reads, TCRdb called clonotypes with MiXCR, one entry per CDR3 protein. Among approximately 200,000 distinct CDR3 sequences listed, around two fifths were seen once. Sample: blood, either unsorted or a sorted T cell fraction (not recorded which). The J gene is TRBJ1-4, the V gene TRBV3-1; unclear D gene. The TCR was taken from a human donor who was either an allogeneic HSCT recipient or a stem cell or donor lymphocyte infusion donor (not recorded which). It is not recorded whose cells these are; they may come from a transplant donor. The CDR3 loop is CASSLRDRAWGYEKLFF. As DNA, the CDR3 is TGTGCCAGCAGCCTCAGAGACCGGGCCTGGGGATATGAAAAACTGTTTTTT.